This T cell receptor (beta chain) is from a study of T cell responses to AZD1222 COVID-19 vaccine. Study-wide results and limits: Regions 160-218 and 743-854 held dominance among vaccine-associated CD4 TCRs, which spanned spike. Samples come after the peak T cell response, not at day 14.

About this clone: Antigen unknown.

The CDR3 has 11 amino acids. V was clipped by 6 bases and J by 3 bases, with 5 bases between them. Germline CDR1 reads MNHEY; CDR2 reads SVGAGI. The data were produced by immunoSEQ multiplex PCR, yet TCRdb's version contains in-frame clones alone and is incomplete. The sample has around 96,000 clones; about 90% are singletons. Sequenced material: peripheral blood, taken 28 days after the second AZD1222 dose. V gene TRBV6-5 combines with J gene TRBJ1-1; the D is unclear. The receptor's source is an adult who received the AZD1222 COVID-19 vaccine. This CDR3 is CASRRYTEAFF. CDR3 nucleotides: TGTGCCAGCAGGAGGTACACTGAAGCTTTCTTT.